A single sample is the source of the 25 T cell receptor beta chains below, sequenced in a study of identifying expanded T cells in peripheral blood. Clones were sequenced by immunoSEQ multiplex PCR, and TCRdb holds only the in-frame ones, with some missing. The sample consists of 84,000 or so clones, about 91% of them appearing once. Sequencing used blood. These receptors came from a person aged 18 to 69 in good health.

V usage is TRBV7-2 and J usage is TRBJ2-3, with D unresolved. V was clipped by 3 bases and J by 4 bases, with 2 bases between them. The CDR3 extends over 11 amino acids. In germline, CDR1 is SGHTA, CDR2 FQGNSA. The CDR3 bases are TGTGCCAGCAGCTTCGCAGATACGCAGTATTTT. Its translation: CASSFADTQYF. Using reference TRBV7-2 and TRBJ2-3 for the parts outside the CDR3, the full variable domain is GAGVSQSPSNKVTEKGKDVELRCDPISGHTALYWYRQSLGQGLEFLIYFQGNSAPDKSGLPSDRFSAERTGGSVSTLTIQRTQQEDSAVYLCASSFADTQYFGPGTRLTVL.

This chain connects TRBV19 to TRBJ2-4, with 8 bases identical to TRBD1. The CDR3 sequence is 14 residues long. The germline CDR1 and CDR2 sequences are LNHDA and SQIVND (reference sequence). V was clipped by 5 bases and J by 5 bases; unmatched bases: 5. The CDR3: CASSVTGGQNIQYF. CDR3 sequence (DNA): TGTGCCAGTAGTGTCACAGGGGGTCAAAACATTCAGTACTTC.

Only one count was recorded for this clone. The chain combines TRBV18 with TRBJ2-7; D might be TRBD1 (6 bases). V was shortened by 2 bases and J by 5 bases, with 10 bases between the two germline ends. The CDR3 runs 13 residues. CDR1 KGHSH and CDR2 LQKENI come from the germline V gene. CDR3 DNA: TGTGCCAGCTCACCAGTCAGGGACAACGAGCAGTACTTC. Residues: CASSPVRDNEQYF.

The chain links TRBV19 to TRBJ1-4; D is uncertain. The ends were cut back, 6 bases at V and 2 bases at J, with 13 bases in the middle. The CDR3 is 15 residues long. CDR1 LNHDA and CDR2 SQIVND come from the germline V gene (reference sequence). The CDR3 region has the DNA TGTGCCAGTAGCCAACGGGCCGTGACTAATGAAAAACTGTTTTTT. This gives the protein CASSQRAVTNEKLFF.

The DNA of the CDR3 is TGTGCCAGCAGCTTAGCTCGTCCCGGGACAGGGACATACAATGAGCAGTTCTTC. Its translation: CASSLARPGTGTYNEQFF. This chain links TRBV7-9 with TRBJ2-1; 9 bases align to TRBD1. J lost 4 bases, V lost 0 bases, and 10 bases had no gene match. Germline V gene sequence: CDR1 SEHNR, CDR2 FQNEAQ (reference sequence). The CDR3 is made up of 18 amino acids.

The table lists this clone with a few counts. The chain recombines TRBV25-1 with TRBJ1-2, with a tentative D call TRBD1 (5 bases). The V and J ends lost 5 bases and 6 bases respectively, with 13 bases between them. The CDR3 is 13 amino acids. CDR1 is MGHDK, CDR2 SYGVNS, per germline. This CDR3 is CASSPGWTNGYTF. CDR3 nucleotide sequence: TGTGCCAGCAGTCCCGGGTGGACAAATGGCTACACCTTC.

This clone was observed a handful of times. The chain uses TRBV19 and TRBJ1-2; 9 bases fit TRBD1. With 5 bases clipped from V and 5 bases from J, the junction kept 3 bases outside the gene matches. The V gene's germline CDR1 is LNHDA and CDR2 SQIVND (reference sequence). CDR3 length: 13 residues. DNA of the CDR3: TGTGCCAGTAGTGGTGGACAGGGGTATGGCTACACCTTC. It codes for CASSGGQGYGYTF.

The rearrangement joins TRBV4-2 to TRBJ2-7; D not resolved. CDR3 length: 12 amino acids. With 5 bases removed from V and 5 bases from J, the gap between germline ends came to 10 bases. Per germline, CDR1 LGHNA and CDR2 YNFKEQ. The CDR3 DNA reads as TGTGCCAGCAGCTTGTTAAACAACGAGCAGTACTTC. Translation: CASSLLNNEQYF.

The rearrangement uses TRBV6-1 and TRBJ1-5, with 7 bases aligning to TRBD1. Trimming took 6 bases from V and 6 from J; bases not matched to a gene: 11. The V gene's germline CDR1 is MNHNS and CDR2 SASEGT. The CDR3 consists of 15 residues. The CDR3 loop is CASREGQFLAQPQHF. The CDR3 DNA sequence: TGTGCCAGCAGGGAGGGACAGTTTTTGGCTCAGCCCCAGCATTTT.

This chain links TRBV19 with TRBJ1-4; D is possibly TRBD1 (6 bases). The CDR3 runs 14 residues. CDR1 is LNHDA, CDR2 SQIVND, per germline (reference sequence). The V and J ends lost 4 bases and 8 bases respectively, with 14 bases between them. The CDR3: CASSTPGTSEKLFF. The CDR3 region has the DNA TGTGCCAGTAGTACTCCCGGGACATCAGAAAAACTGTTTTTT.

This chain connects TRBV7-6 to TRBJ2-1, with 10 bases matching TRBD2. The CDR3 is 17 amino acids. V shed 5 bases and J 8 bases; nucleotides not matched to a gene: 15. The V gene's germline CDR1 is SGHVS and CDR2 FNYEAQ. As DNA, the CDR3 is TGTGCCAGCAGCATTCGAGCGGGAGGGCCTATAACCGATGAGCAGTTCTTC. This encodes CASSIRAGGPITDEQFF.

The rearrangement uses TRBV9 and TRBJ2-3, with 8 bases identical to TRBD2. The CDR3 contains 17 residues. Per the germline V gene, CDR1 is SGDLS and CDR2 is YYNGEE. The V gene end was trimmed by 0 bases and the J gene end by 0 bases; junction bases not matched to a gene: 6. The CDR3 loop reads CASSVGAGGPSTDTQYF. CDR3 nucleotides: TGTGCCAGCAGCGTAGGTGCGGGGGGCCCAAGCACAGATACGCAGTATTTT. The variable domain in full, completed from reference TRBV9 and TRBJ2-3, reads DSGVTQTPKHLITATGQRVTLRCSPRSGDLSVYWYQQSLDQGLQFLIQYYNGEERAKGNILERFSAQQFPDLHSELNLSSLELGDSALYFCASSVGAGGPSTDTQYFGPGTRLTVL.

The J gene is TRBJ2-7, the V gene TRBV5-1; weak D call: TRBD2 (6 bases). The CDR3 is made up of 15 amino acids. The germline gives CDR1 SGHRS, CDR2 YFSETQ. Deletions cut 4 bases from V and 3 bases from J, with 17 bases between. The CDR3 region has the DNA TGCGCCAGCAGCCCCGGGGGTAGCGGAAACTACGAGCAGTACTTC. Its translation is CASSPGGSGNYEQYF. Supplemented by reference TRBV5-1 and TRBJ2-7, the full variable domain reads KAGVTQTPRYLIKTRGQQVTLSCSPISGHRSVSWYQQTPGQGLQFLFEYFSETQRNKGNFPGRFSGRQFSNSRSEMNVSTLELGDSALYLCASSPGGSGNYEQYFGPGTRLTVT.

The rearrangement links TRBV27 to TRBJ2-3; D perhaps matches TRBD2 (6 bases). Trimming removed 5 bases from V and 2 bases from J, with 14 bases in between. The CDR3 loop spans 15 amino acids. The germline CDR1 and CDR2 sequences are MNHEY and SMNVEV (reference sequence). In DNA form, the CDR3 reads TGTGCCAGCAGTGGCTTGGGGGGAAACACAGATACGCAGTATTTT. Translation: CASSGLGGNTDTQYF.

For the CDR3, the DNA is TGCGCCAGCAGCTTGGACGGTAGAGACACAGATACGCAGTATTTT. Protein product: CASSLDGRDTDTQYF. The gene calls are TRBV5-1 and TRBJ2-3; the D is unclear. V lost 0 bases and J 2 bases, leaving 10 bases between the germline ends. Per germline, CDR1 SGHRS and CDR2 YFSETQ. CDR3 length: 15 residues.

The chain combines TRBV7-2 with TRBJ1-4; no firm D call. This CDR3 comprises 15 residues. Germline-derived CDR1 and CDR2 are SGHTA and FQGNSA. V was trimmed by 3 bases and J by 4 bases, leaving 12 bases between them. In nucleotides, the CDR3 is TGTGCCAGCAGCTTCGCCGGGGTCCTTAATGAAAAACTGTTTTTT. Amino acids: CASSFAGVLNEKLFF.

The V and J genes are TRBV5-6 and TRBJ2-7; D gene unclear. This CDR3 region has 12 residues. Looked up from germline, CDR1 is SGHDT and CDR2 is YYEEEE. V lost 3 bases and J lost 3, with 7 bases in between. The DNA of the CDR3 is TGTGCCAGCAGCTCCTTTAACTACGAGCAGTACTTC. Its translation: CASSSFNYEQYF.

V and J are TRBV7-2 and TRBJ2-1; 10 bases map to TRBD1. The CDR3 has 16 amino acids. Germline CDR1 reads SGHTA; CDR2 reads FQGNSA. V lost 2 bases to trimming and J lost 2 bases; unmatched junction nucleotides: 3. The CDR3 spells CASSLPGQGAYNEQFF. CDR3 DNA sequence: TGTGCCAGCAGCTTACCTGGACAGGGGGCCTACAATGAGCAGTTCTTC.

The V and J genes are TRBV5-6 and TRBJ1-3; D uncertain. CDR1 is SGHDT, CDR2 YYEEEE, per germline. V was trimmed by 4 bases and J by 9 bases, leaving 11 bases between them. There are 12 residues in the CDR3. CDR3 residues: CASSPPRSTIYF. The CDR3 bases are TGTGCCAGCAGCCCACCTCGGAGCACCATATATTTT.

The gene calls are TRBV6-5 and TRBJ1-2; D perhaps matches TRBD1 (5 bases). Trimming cost V 8 bases and J 3 bases, with 10 bases left between them. CDR1 MNHEY and CDR2 SVGAGI come from the germline V gene. The CDR3 runs 12 residues. The CDR3 region is CASAPGDYGYTF. The CDR3 bases are TGTGCCAGCGCACCGGGGGACTATGGCTACACCTTC.

The chain employs TRBV28 and TRBJ2-7; 12 bases align to TRBD1. Germline assignment: CDR1 MDHEN and CDR2 SYDVKM. The CDR3 has 15 residues. The ends lost 5 bases at V and 12 bases at J; junction bases unmatched: 14. The CDR3 nucleotides read TGTGCCAGCAGTGAGACCGGGACAGGGGGCGCAAGTTGGTACTTC. Its protein product is CASSETGTGGASWYF. The entire variable domain, with the rest obtained from reference TRBV28 and TRBJ2-7, is as follows: DVKVTQSSRYLVKRTGEKVFLECVQDMDHENMFWYRQDPGLGLRLIYFSYDVKMKEKGDIPEGYSVSREKKERFSLILESASTNQTSMYLCASSETGTGGASWYFGPGTRLTVT.

The chain couples TRBV11-2 to TRBJ2-4, with a tentative D call TRBD2 (6 bases). In germline, CDR1 is SGHAT, CDR2 FQNNGV. The CDR3 is made up of 15 amino acids. Trimming pared 0 bases from V and 5 bases from J, leaving 11 bases between. The CDR3 spells CASSLDGGGENIQYF. Written as DNA, the CDR3 is TGTGCCAGCAGCTTAGATGGTGGAGGGGAAAACATTCAGTACTTC.

The rearrangement links TRBV9 to TRBJ2-5; 9 bases agree with TRBD2. Germline CDR1 is SGDLS and CDR2 is YYNGEE. CDR3 length: 16 amino acids. V lost 1 base to trimming and J lost 5 bases; unmatched junction nucleotides: 9. The CDR3 DNA sequence: TGTGCCAGCAGCGTATATAGCGGGGGACCGGGGGAGACCCAGTACTTC. This sequence encodes CASSVYSGGPGETQYF.

This clone was counted once. The chain employs TRBV5-4 and TRBJ1-4; the D gene is possibly TRBD1 (5 bases). Trimming pared 2 bases from V and 4 bases from J, leaving 6 bases between. The CDR3 extends over 13 amino acids. The germline gives CDR1 SGHNT, CDR2 YYREEE (reference sequence). DNA of the CDR3: TGTGCCAGCAGCTTCCAGGGTAATGAAAAACTGTTTTTT. It encodes CASSFQGNEKLFF.

The chain couples TRBV7-2 to TRBJ2-5; D remains ambiguous. The tail of the sequence fits TRBJ2-7 better, so the J call may be wrong. The CDR3 runs to 13 residues. The V gene's germline CDR1 is SGHTA and CDR2 FQGNSA. CDR3 DNA: TGTGCCAGCAGCTTAGGAAGCCCTTACGAGCAGTACTTC. Its protein is CASSLGSPYEQYF.